Reported below is one TCR beta chain. Its antigen is as yet unknown. These data originate in a study of T-cell memory formation after mild COVID-19. Across the whole study: In these data, TCR clusters were largely donor specific. Whole-study findings and limits: In pre-infection memory, a portion of responding clones appeared, which suggested that cross-reactive memory joined. Balance between CD4 and CD8 was seen in clones contracting day 15 to 85, and a CD4+ lean was seen in later expanders. Clones which contracted sat mainly in CM and EM if CD4+, and in EMRA if CD8+.

V lost 8 bases to trimming and J lost 3 bases, with 17 bases between them. Germline V gene data show CDR1 as MDHEN and CDR2 as SYDVKM. The CDR3 has 15 amino acids. MiXCR, run by TCRdb on the 5' RACE reads, gives a single entry per CDR3 protein. This table holds fewer than 150,000 distinct CDR3 sequences, over 15% found once. Sequencing was performed on PBMCs or a T cell subset sorted from them (not recorded which). This chain connects TRBV28 to TRBJ1-3; the D gene is possibly TRBD1 (5 bases). The source of this sequence is a man aged 18-30 years who had mild COVID-19 (a few samples of this study predate the infection). Cell type and time point are not known. The CDR3 DNA reads as TGTGCCAGCCGCACTCGGGGGTCGAATGGAAACACCATATATTTT. Translated: CASRTRGSNGNTIYF.